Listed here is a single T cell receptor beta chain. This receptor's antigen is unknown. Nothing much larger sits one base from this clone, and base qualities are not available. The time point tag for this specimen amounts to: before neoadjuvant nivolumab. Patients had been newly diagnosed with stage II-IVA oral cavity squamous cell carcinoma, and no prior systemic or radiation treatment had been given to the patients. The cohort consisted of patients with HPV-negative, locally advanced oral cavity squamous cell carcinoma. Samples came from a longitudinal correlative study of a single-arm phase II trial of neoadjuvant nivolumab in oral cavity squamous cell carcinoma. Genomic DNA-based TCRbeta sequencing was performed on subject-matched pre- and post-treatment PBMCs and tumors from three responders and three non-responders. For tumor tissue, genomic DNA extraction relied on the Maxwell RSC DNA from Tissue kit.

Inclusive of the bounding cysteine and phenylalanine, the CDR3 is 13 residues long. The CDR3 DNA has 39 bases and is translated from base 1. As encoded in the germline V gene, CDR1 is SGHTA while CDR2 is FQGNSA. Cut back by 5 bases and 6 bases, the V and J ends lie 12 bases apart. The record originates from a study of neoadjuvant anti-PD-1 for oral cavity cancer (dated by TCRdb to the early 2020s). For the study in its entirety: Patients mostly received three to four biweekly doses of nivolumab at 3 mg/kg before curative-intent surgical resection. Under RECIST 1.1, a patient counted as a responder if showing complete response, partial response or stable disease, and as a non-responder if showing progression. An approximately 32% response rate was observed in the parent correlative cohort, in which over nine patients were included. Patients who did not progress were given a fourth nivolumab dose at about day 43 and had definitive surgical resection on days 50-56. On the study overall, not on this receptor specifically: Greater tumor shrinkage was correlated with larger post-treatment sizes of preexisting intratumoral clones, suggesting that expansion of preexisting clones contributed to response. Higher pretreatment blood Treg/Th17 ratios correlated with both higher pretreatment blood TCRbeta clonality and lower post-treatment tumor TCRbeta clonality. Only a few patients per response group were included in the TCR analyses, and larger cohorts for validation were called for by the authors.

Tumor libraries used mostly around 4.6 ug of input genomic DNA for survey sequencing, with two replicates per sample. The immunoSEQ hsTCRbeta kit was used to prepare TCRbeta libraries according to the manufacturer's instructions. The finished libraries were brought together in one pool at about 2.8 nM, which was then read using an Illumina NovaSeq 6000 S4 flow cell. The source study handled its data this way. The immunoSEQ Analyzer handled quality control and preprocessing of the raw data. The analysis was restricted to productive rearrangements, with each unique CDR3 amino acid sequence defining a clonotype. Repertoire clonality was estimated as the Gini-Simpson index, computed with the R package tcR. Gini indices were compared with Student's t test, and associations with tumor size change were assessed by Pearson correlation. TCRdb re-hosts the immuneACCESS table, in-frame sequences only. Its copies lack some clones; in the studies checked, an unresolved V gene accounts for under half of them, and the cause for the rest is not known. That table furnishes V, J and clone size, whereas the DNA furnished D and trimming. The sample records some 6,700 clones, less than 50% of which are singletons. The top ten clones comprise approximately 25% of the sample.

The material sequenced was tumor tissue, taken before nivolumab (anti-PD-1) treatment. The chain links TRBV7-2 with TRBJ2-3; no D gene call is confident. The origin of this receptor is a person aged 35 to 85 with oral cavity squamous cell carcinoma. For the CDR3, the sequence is CASSRSRGDTQYF. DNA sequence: TGTGCCAGCAGCCGTTCCCGTGGGGATACGCAGTATTTT.